This passage covers 14 T cell receptor beta chains from one sample sequenced in a study of T cell clonality in common variable immunodeficiency. The assay was immunoSEQ multiplex PCR, and TCRdb's table has in-frame clones only and misses some. This sample has 35,000 to 50,000 clones and no singletons, with 0.68% in the ten largest. Sequencing was done on a sample of peripheral blood mononuclear cells. Receptor source: a person aged 18 to 69 in good health.

This clone has at least ten counts. The chain's CDR3 is CASSPRASGMYNEQFF. CDR3 DNA (partial): TGTGCCAGCAGTCCTCGGGCTAGCGGGATGTACAATGAG. The J gene is TRBJ2-1, the V gene TRBV27; 9 nucleotides line up with TRBD2. The read terminates 3 residues before the CDR3 end, so the remaining end is supplied by the germline J gene. Germline CDR1 and CDR2: MNHEY and SMNVEV (reference sequence). The J segment lost 4 bases and the V segment lost 5 bases, leaving 9 bases of the junction unmatched. The CDR3 is 16 amino acids.

Ten or more counts support this clone. The CDR3 goes on 3 residues after the read ends, and that part is filled in from the germline J gene. V is TRBV2 and J is TRBJ2-3, with D maybe TRBD2 (6 bases). Between the trimmed V and J ends, which lost 5 bases and 6 bases, there was a span of 18 bases. Germline V gene sequence: CDR1 SNHLY, CDR2 FYNNEI. CDR3 length: 15 amino acids. The sequenced CDR3 bases are TGTGCCAGCAGTTCGGAGACTAGTTGGTCCGATACG. Its protein product is CASSSETSWSDT. The full CDR3 sequence reads CASSSETSWSDTQYF.

This clone was recorded many times. CDR3 sequence: CASSVGTSGRAGQETQYF. CDR3 DNA (partial): TGTGCCAGCAGCGTAGGGACTAGCGGGAGGGCGGGCCAAGAGACC. J is TRBJ2-5 and V is TRBV9; 15 bases align to TRBD2. The read terminates 3 residues ahead of where the CDR3 ends, so the germline J gene completes it. Germline CDR1 and CDR2: SGDLS and YYNGEE. Trimming cost V 0 bases and J 1 base; bases outside gene matches: 4. The CDR3 spans 18 residues.

This clone appeared many times. The sequenced fragment ends 3 residues before the CDR3 boundary, so the rest is inferred from the germline J gene. The genes are TRBV2 and TRBJ2-7; the D gene is possibly TRBD1 (6 bases). CDR1 and CDR2 (germline): SNHLY, FYNNEI. The length of the CDR3 is 13 residues. V lost 7 bases and J 6 bases, leaving 16 bases between the germline ends. The chain's CDR3 is CASTRDIVPEQYF. The sequenced CDR3 bases are TGTGCCAGCACTCGGGACATAGTGCCCGAG.

In its sample, this clone was seen many times. The read finishes 3 residues shy of the CDR3 end, and the germline J gene is used to complete it. The chain is built from TRBV5-1 and TRBJ2-7; D unresolved. Germline CDR1 SGHRS, CDR2 YFSETQ. The CDR3 runs to 13 residues. With 0 bases removed from V and 3 bases from J, the gap between germline ends came to 7 bases. The DNA read from the CDR3 is TGCGCCAGCAGCTTGGGGCAGGACTACGAG. It yields the protein CASSLGQDYE. The full CDR3 is CASSLGQDYEQYF.

This clone was counted many times. Read coverage stops 3 residues before the CDR3 terminus; the germline J gene supplies the remainder. This chain connects TRBV3-1 (or the pseudogene TRBV3-2) to TRBJ1-2, with a weak D call TRBD1 (5 bases). The germline CDR1 and CDR2 sequences are LGHDT and YNNKEL (reference sequence). The CDR3 is 13 amino acids. CDR3 sequence: CASSVEGYTGYTF. The sequenced part of the CDR3 DNA is TGTGCCAGCAGCGTTGAGGGGTATACCGGC.

This clone was observed at least ten times. The read terminates 3 residues ahead of where the CDR3 ends, so the germline J gene completes it. The V gene is TRBV10-2, the J gene TRBJ2-1, with 9 bases matching TRBD2. Trimming took 6 bases from V and 3 from J; bases not matched to a gene: 6. CDR1 is WSHSY and CDR2 is SAAADI in the germline V gene. The CDR3 is 15 amino acids. CDR3 bases read: TGCGCCAGCAGGGACGCTAGCGGGAACTACAATGAG. It translates to CASRDASGNYNE. The whole CDR3 region reads CASRDASGNYNEQFF.

This clone was counted at least ten times. From the germline J gene comes the end of the CDR3, since the read stops 3 residues before it. The chain combines TRBV9 with TRBJ1-2; D gene uncertain. V shed 0 bases and J shed 2 bases, with 11 bases lying between them. CDR1 SGDLS and CDR2 YYNGEE come from the germline V gene. There are 15 residues in the CDR3. Incomplete CDR3 DNA: TGTGCCAGCAGCGTAGGATCTCCGGGGAACTATGGC. Translating gives CASSVGSPGNYG. The entire CDR3 protein reads CASSVGSPGNYGYTF.

This clone showed up many times. Read data end 3 residues before the CDR3 end; the end is taken from the germline J gene. V usage is TRBV6-1 and J usage is TRBJ2-7, with D unresolved. This CDR3 has 17 residues. Between the trimmed V and J ends, which lost 1 base and 0 bases, there was a span of 16 bases. Germline V gene lookup returns CDR1 MNHNS and CDR2 SASEGT. CDR3 residues: CASSEVYRHTISYEQYF. The part of the CDR3 DNA that was read is TGTGCCAGCAGTGAAGTTTACAGACACACGATCTCCTACGAG.

This clone was counted many times. Read sequence stops 3 residues before the CDR3 end, and the germline J gene provides the missing end. The J gene is TRBJ2-2, the V gene TRBV20-1; D ambiguous. The CDR3 runs to 13 residues. The V and J ends lost 7 bases and 1 base respectively, with 10 bases between them. The germline V gene has CDR1 DFQATT and CDR2 SNEGSKA (reference sequence). The CDR3: CSGQTQNTGELFF. The covered CDR3 bases are TGCAGTGGACAAACCCAGAACACCGGGGAG.

There are many counts of this clone. The CDR3 end is not reached by the read, which stops 3 residues before it; the germline J gene fills it in. The chain employs TRBV20-1 and TRBJ1-1; 7 bases agree with TRBD1. The CDR3 has 15 residues. V lost 5 bases to trimming and J lost 1 base; unmatched junction nucleotides: 10. Germline V lookup: CDR1 DFQATT, CDR2 SNEGSKA (reference sequence). The CDR3 sequence: CSASPLTGRNTEAFF. The part of the CDR3 DNA that was read is TGCAGTGCTTCTCCTCTGACAGGGAGGAACACTGAA.

This clone was observed at least ten times. A junction end diverges from the germline sequence, so it may reflect a read error. The read is 3 residues too short to cover the CDR3 end, so that end is filled in from the germline J gene. V is TRBV4-1 and J is TRBJ1-4; 7 nucleotides match TRBD1. The CDR3 is 15 residues long. From germline, CDR1 is MGHRA and CDR2 YSYEKL. The CDR3 sequence: CASSPQAGQREKLFF. Partial CDR3 DNA: TGCGCTAGCAGCCCCCAAGCGGGACAGCGGGAAAAA.

This clone was observed many times. The missing CDR3 end, 3 residues past where the read stops, is filled in from the germline J gene. V gene TRBV20-1 combines with J gene TRBJ2-2; possible D gene TRBD1, 6 bases. Germline CDR1 DFQATT, CDR2 SNEGSKA (reference sequence). Deletions cut 4 bases from V and 6 bases from J, with 9 bases between. This CDR3 has 12 residues. CDR3 sequence: CSAIEGAGELFF. CDR3 bases read: TGCAGTGCTATCGAGGGGGCCGGGGAG.

This clone showed up many times. The read ends 3 residues shy of where the CDR3 ends; the end is completed using the germline J gene. The V call is TRBV15, the J call TRBJ2-1; unclear D gene. Looked up from germline, CDR1 is LNHNV and CDR2 is YYDKDF (reference sequence). This CDR3 has 15 residues. V was trimmed by 0 bases and J by 1 base, leaving 7 bases between them. The CDR3 DNA, read in part, is TGTGCCACCAGCAGAGATCCTAGGTCCTACAATGAG. Protein sequence: CATSRDPRSYNE. The CDR3, in full, reads CATSRDPRSYNEQFF.